The 25 T cell receptor beta chains reported below all come from one sample, sequenced in a study of identifying expanded T cells in peripheral blood (dated by TCRdb to about 2019). Library construction relied on the immunoSEQ multiplex PCR assay. TCRdb re-hosts the immuneACCESS table, in-frame sequences only. Its copies lack some clones; in the studies checked, an unresolved V gene accounts for under half of them, and the cause for the rest is not known. Recorded for this sample are about 83,000 clones; roughly 90% of them occurred a single time. Around 2.8% of the sample comes from the top ten. The sample taken for sequencing was blood. The source is a person aged 18 to 69 in good health.

The V and J genes are TRBV27 and TRBJ1-6, with D possibly TRBD1 on 6 matching bases. Germline CDR1 reads MNHEY; CDR2 reads SMNVEV (reference sequence). The CDR3 loop spans 15 amino acids. The V gene lost 5 bases and the J gene lost 9 bases, with 17 bases spanning the gap. CDR3 nucleotides: TGTGCCAGCAGTCTCTACAGGGTTGGAGGTTCACCCCTCCACTTT. Its translation: CASSLYRVGGSPLHF.

The chain uses TRBV6-1 and TRBJ2-7; 8 nucleotides match TRBD2. CDR1 and CDR2 from the germline V gene are MNHNS and SASEGT. The trim removed 9 bases at V and 3 bases at J, leaving 7 bases unmatched. The CDR3 consists of 13 residues. The chain's CDR3 is CASAASGYYEQYF. CDR3 nucleotide sequence: TGTGCCAGTGCGGCTAGCGGGTACTACGAGCAGTACTTC.

The chain employs TRBV4-3 and TRBJ2-3, with 10 positions matching TRBD2. CDR3 length: 17 residues. V lost 2 bases and J lost 0; bases outside the gene matches: 5. Germline V gene lookup returns CDR1 LGHNA and CDR2 YSLEER. The DNA of the CDR3 is TGCGCCAGCAGCCAAAGCCCTAGCGGGAGTAGCACAGATACGCAGTATTTT. It specifies CASSQSPSGSSTDTQYF.

This clone showed up just once. The gene calls are TRBV7-2 and TRBJ2-1; no definite D call. The germline V gene encodes CDR1 SGHTA and CDR2 FQGNSA. The V gene lost 4 bases and the J gene lost 1 base, with 11 bases spanning the gap. There are 15 residues in the CDR3. In nucleotides, the CDR3 is TGTGCCAGCAGCTCGAACACCGGTTCCTACAATGAGCAGTTCTTC. Its translation is CASSSNTGSYNEQFF.

This clone has just one count. The genes are TRBV7-2 and TRBJ2-5; D might be TRBD1 (6 bases). The CDR3 has 16 amino acids. Per the germline V gene, CDR1 is SGHTA and CDR2 is FQGNSA. V was trimmed by 2 bases and J by 1 base, leaving 14 bases between them. The DNA for the CDR3 is TGTGCCAGCAGCTTAACGTGGGGGCTTACCCAAGAGACCCAGTACTTC. Its protein is CASSLTWGLTQETQYF.

The chain has TRBV7-9 and TRBJ2-3; D gene uncertain. Trimming shortened V by 7 bases and J by 1 base, and 9 bases separated the two germline ends. This CDR3 is 13 amino acids long. Germline V gene lookup returns CDR1 SEHNR and CDR2 FQNEAQ (reference sequence). The CDR3 spells CASTRRGTDTQYF. The CDR3 region has the DNA TGTGCCAGCACCCGTAGGGGCACAGATACGCAGTATTTT. The entire variable domain, with the rest obtained from reference TRBV7-9 and TRBJ2-3, is as follows: DTGVSQNPRHKITKRGQNVTFRCDPISEHNRLYWYRQTLGQGPEFLTYFQNEAQLEKSRLLSDRFSAERPKGSFSTLEIQRTEQGDSAMYLCASTRRGTDTQYFGPGTRLTVL.

V and J are TRBV2 and TRBJ2-5; D is undetermined. This CDR3 is 14 amino acids long. CDR1 is SNHLY, CDR2 FYNNEI, per germline. Trimming cost V 8 bases and J 0 bases, with 13 bases left between them. The CDR3 sequence is CASYPETHQETQYF. The CDR3 DNA follows: TGTGCCAGCTACCCCGAGACCCACCAAGAGACCCAGTACTTC.

The V gene is TRBV20-1, the J gene TRBJ2-1, with unresolved D. CDR1 and CDR2 from the germline V gene are DFQATT and SNEGSKA (reference sequence). V dropped 2 bases and J dropped 10 bases, with 9 bases sitting between them. This CDR3 comprises 11 residues. CDR3 loop: CSARKSREQFF. In nucleotides, the CDR3 is TGCAGTGCTAGAAAAAGTAGGGAGCAGTTCTTC.

This clone was detected once. The rearrangement links TRBV25-1 to TRBJ2-1, with 8 bases identical to TRBD1. The CDR3 covers 14 residues. V was clipped by 7 bases and J by 8 bases; unmatched bases: 10. From germline, CDR1 is MGHDK and CDR2 SYGVNS. DNA of the CDR3: TGTGCCAGCACCTCATGGCCAGGGGGCGATGAGCAGTTCTTC. Residues: CASTSWPGGDEQFF.

This chain's CDR3 is CASSYVPGQGTFF. The CDR3 nucleotides read TGTGCCAGCAGTTACGTTCCGGGACAGGGTACTTTCTTT. The rearrangement uses TRBV6-6 and TRBJ1-1; 9 bases line up with TRBD1. CDR1 MNHNY and CDR2 SVGAGI come from the germline V gene (reference sequence). V lost 2 bases to trimming and J lost 12 bases; unmatched junction nucleotides: 7. This CDR3 has 13 amino acids.

The chain uses TRBV7-2 and TRBJ1-6, with 7 bases fitting TRBD1. The CDR3 is made up of 13 amino acids. V trimming: 5 bases; J trimming: 10 bases; junction bases outside the gene matches: 5. Germline CDR1 SGHTA, CDR2 FQGNSA. The CDR3 coding sequence is TGTGCCAGCAGCCCGCGGACAGGATCACCCCTCCACTTT. Residues: CASSPRTGSPLHF. Full variable domain (remainder filled in from reference TRBV7-2 and TRBJ1-6): GAGVSQSPSNKVTEKGKDVELRCDPISGHTALYWYRQSLGQGLEFLIYFQGNSAPDKSGLPSDRFSAERTGGSVSTLTIQRTQQEDSAVYLCASSPRTGSPLHFGNGTRLTVT.

This clone was observed once. The V gene is TRBV2, the J gene TRBJ2-7; 11 bases are shared with TRBD2. The germline gives CDR1 SNHLY, CDR2 FYNNEI. The junction had 14 bases not matched to a gene; V was cut back by 6 bases and J by 7 bases. The CDR3 totals 16 residues. The CDR3 loop reads CASRAPSGRIFGEQYF. CDR3 nucleotide sequence: TGTGCCAGCAGAGCCCCTAGCGGGAGGATATTCGGGGAGCAGTACTTC.

The rearrangement uses TRBV6-6 and TRBJ2-7, with D possibly matching TRBD1 (5 bases). The CDR3 extends over 13 amino acids. V lost 6 bases and J lost 2, with 11 bases in between. Germline assignment: CDR1 MNHNY and CDR2 SVGAGI (reference sequence). In DNA form, the CDR3 reads TGTGCCAGCAGGGCGACAGCTCCCTACGAGCAGTACTTC. It encodes CASRATAPYEQYF.

This clone was seen a few times. V and J are TRBV5-1 and TRBJ2-7; 8 bases match TRBD1. The CDR3 is 14 residues long. J lost 3 bases, V lost 3 bases, and 5 bases had no gene match. Germline values: CDR1 SGHRS, CDR2 YFSETQ. The CDR3 DNA reads TGCGCCAGCAGCTCGCGGACAGGGCACTACGAGCAGTACTTC. The encoded protein is CASSSRTGHYEQYF. Looking up the rest from reference TRBV5-1 and TRBJ2-7 gives the full variable domain: KAGVTQTPRYLIKTRGQQVTLSCSPISGHRSVSWYQQTPGQGLQFLFEYFSETQRNKGNFPGRFSGRQFSNSRSEMNVSTLELGDSALYLCASSSRTGHYEQYFGPGTRLTVT.

This clone was found a few times. This chain joins TRBV2 and TRBJ2-7, with D unclear. Looked up from germline, CDR1 is SNHLY and CDR2 is FYNNEI. V was trimmed by 3 bases and J by 3 bases, leaving 3 bases between them. The CDR3 runs to 11 residues. The CDR3 here is CASSEGYEQYF. The CDR3, as DNA: TGTGCCAGCAGTGAGGGCTACGAGCAGTACTTC.

This chain connects TRBV5-6 to TRBJ1-6, with TRBD1 matching 7 bases. Trimming took 1 base from V and 1 from J; bases not matched to a gene: 5. Germline CDR1 and CDR2: SGHDT and YYEEEE. The CDR3 consists of 17 residues. The chain's CDR3 is CASSLYTGVSYNSPLHF. CDR3 bases: TGTGCCAGCAGCTTGTACACAGGGGTTTCCTATAATTCACCCCTCCACTTT.

The V call is TRBV7-2, the J call TRBJ1-2; tentative D call: TRBD1 (6 bases). Germline CDR1 reads SGHTA; CDR2 reads FQGNSA. V was trimmed by 1 base and J by 4 bases, leaving 22 bases between them. CDR3 length: 18 residues. CDR3 nucleotides: TGTGCCAGCAGCTTAGGAGGTGGGGGCCGCGGAGCAGCCTATGGCTACACCTTC. Encoded protein: CASSLGGGGRGAAYGYTF.

Remarks on this clone: The sample contains more than one DNA sequence encoding this CDR3. V and J are TRBV28 and TRBJ1-5; D is unresolved. The CDR3 is 12 amino acids. V lost 6 bases and J lost 3, with 6 bases in between. CDR1 and CDR2 from the germline V gene are MDHEN and SYDVKM. The CDR3 spells CASRGPNQPQHF. Here the CDR3 DNA reads TGTGCCAGCAGAGGGCCCAATCAGCCCCAGCATTTT.

In DNA, the CDR3 is TGTGCCAGCAGCTTGGTGCAGGGGGCATCTCTCCAGACCCAGTACTTC. Protein: CASSLVQGASLQTQYF. The chain links TRBV5-6 to TRBJ2-5, with 8 bases that match TRBD1. The CDR3 runs 16 residues. CDR1 is SGHDT and CDR2 is YYEEEE in the germline V gene. J lost 6 bases, V lost 0 bases, and 10 bases had no gene match.

The chain is built from TRBV28 and TRBJ2-1, with unresolved D. Germline loops: CDR1 MDHEN, CDR2 SYDVKM. The V and J ends lost 11 bases and 1 base respectively, with 15 bases between them. The CDR3 spans 14 residues. CDR3 in DNA: TGTGCCGGAGCTGAAGGTGGGTCCTACAATGAGCAGTTCTTC. Its protein product is CAGAEGGSYNEQFF.

This clone was detected once. The V gene is TRBV9, the J gene TRBJ2-3; unclear D gene. V lost 4 bases, J lost 5 bases, and 5 bases lay in between. Germline V CDR1 and CDR2: SGDLS, YYNGEE. The CDR3 covers 11 residues. The chain's CDR3 is CASSSIDTQYF. In DNA form, the CDR3 reads TGTGCCAGCAGCTCGATAGATACGCAGTATTTT.

The CDR3 bases are TGCGCCAGCAGCCAAGATTACGGGACAGCGGTTCGGAGCTCACCCCTCCACTTT. Protein sequence: CASSQDYGTAVRSSPLHF. The chain employs TRBV4-3 and TRBJ1-6; 7 nucleotides align to TRBD1. CDR1 and CDR2 from the germline V gene are LGHNA and YSLEER. The CDR3 runs to 18 residues. V dropped 0 bases and J dropped 10; count of bases not matched to a gene: 15.

This sequence joins TRBV7-2 and TRBJ1-1, with D tentatively TRBD1 (6 bases). This CDR3 comprises 14 residues. Germline values: CDR1 SGHTA, CDR2 FQGNSA. Deletions cut 3 bases from V and 0 bases from J, with 8 bases between. CDR3 coding DNA: TGTGCCAGCAGCTTGGGACACTTGAACACTGAAGCTTTCTTT. This gives the protein CASSLGHLNTEAFF.

Comments on this clone: At one boundary the junction diverges from the germline segment, which might be a read error. The chain recombines TRBV19 with TRBJ2-1; possible D gene TRBD1, 6 bases. In germline, CDR1 is LNHDA, CDR2 SQIVND (reference sequence). This CDR3 spans 14 amino acids. CDR3 in DNA: TGCGCCAGTAGTTCCCGGGACACGGCCAATGAGCAGTTCTTC. This codes for CASSSRDTANEQFF.

This clone occurred a few times. The chain links TRBV4-2 to TRBJ2-5, with TRBD2 matching 12 bases. Germline V gene data show CDR1 as LGHNA and CDR2 as YNFKEQ. The junction had 5 bases not matched to a gene; V was cut back by 4 bases and J by 5 bases. This CDR3 spans 15 amino acids. CDR3 amino acids: CASSRTSGNAETQYF. CDR3 DNA: TGTGCCAGCAGCCGGACTAGCGGGAACGCGGAGACCCAGTACTTC.